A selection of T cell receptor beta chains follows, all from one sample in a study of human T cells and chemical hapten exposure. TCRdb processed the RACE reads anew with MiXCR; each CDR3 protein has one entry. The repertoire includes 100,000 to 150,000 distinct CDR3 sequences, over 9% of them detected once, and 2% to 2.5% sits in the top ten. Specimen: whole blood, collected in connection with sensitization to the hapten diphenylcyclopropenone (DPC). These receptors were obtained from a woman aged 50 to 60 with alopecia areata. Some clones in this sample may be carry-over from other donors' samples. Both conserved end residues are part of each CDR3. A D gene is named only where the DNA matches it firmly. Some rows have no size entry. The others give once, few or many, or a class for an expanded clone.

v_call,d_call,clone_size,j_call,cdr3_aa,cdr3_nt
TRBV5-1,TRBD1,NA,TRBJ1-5,CASSLVSGGPQHF,TGCGCCAGCAGCTTGGTCTCAGGGGGGCCCCAGCATTTT
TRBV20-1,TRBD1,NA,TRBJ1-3,CSARGRGGSGNTIYF,TGCAGTGCCAGGGGGAGGGGTGGGTCTGGAAACACCATATATTTT
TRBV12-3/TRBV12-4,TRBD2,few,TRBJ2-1,CASSPWGTSGAAHNEQFF,TGTGCCAGCAGCCCATGGGGGACTAGCGGAGCCGCCCACAATGAGCAGTTCTTC
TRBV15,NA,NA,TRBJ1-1,CATSRERWNTEAFF,TGTGCCACCAGCAGAGAACGATGGAACACTGAAGCTTTCTTT
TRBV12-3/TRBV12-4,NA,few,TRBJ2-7,CASGSRYEQYF,TGTGCCAGCGGGAGTAGGTACGAGCAGTACTTC
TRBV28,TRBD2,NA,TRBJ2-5,CASSPLGTLAGEETQYF,TGTGCCAGCAGTCCGCTGGGAACCCTAGCGGGGGAGGAGACCCAGTACTTC
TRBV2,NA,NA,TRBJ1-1,CASTSEVTTEAFF,TGTGCCAGCACCTCCGAAGTGACGACTGAAGCTTTCTTT
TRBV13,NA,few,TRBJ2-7,CASSERAHEQYF,TGTGCCAGCAGCGAGAGGGCCCACGAGCAGTACTTC
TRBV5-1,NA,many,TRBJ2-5,CASSLSGNQETQYF,TGCGCCAGCAGCTTATCAGGGAACCAAGAGACCCAGTACTTC
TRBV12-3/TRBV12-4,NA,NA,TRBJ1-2,CASSPSGGGQYGYTF,TGTGCCAGCAGTCCCTCCGGGGGGGGGCAGTATGGCTACACCTTC
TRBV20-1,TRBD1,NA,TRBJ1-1,CSSYGTGGRDTEAFF,TGCAGTTCTTACGGGACAGGGGGCCGAGACACTGAAGCTTTCTTT
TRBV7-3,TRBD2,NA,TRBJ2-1,CASSLSSGVYNEQFF,TGTGCCAGCAGCTTAAGTAGCGGGGTATACAATGAGCAGTTCTTC